This T cell receptor (beta chain) comes out of a study of human thymus T cells (dated by TCRdb to 2019 to 2021). Background for the entire study: TCR alpha and beta repertoires from roughly 8 infant thymus samples and a few related peripheral blood samples were characterized in the study. Donor ages ranged from roughly 6 to 250 days, and the cohort comprised five or six male and a couple of female infants.

The donors were immunologically healthy infants in Finland who had open corrective cardiac surgery for congenital heart defects. For four of the eight donors, a small 0.5-1 mL aliquot of peripheral blood was collected during surgery. For the blood samples, genomic DNA was extracted from all available leukocytes instead of from a set number of cells. ACK lysis buffer was used to clear erythrocytes from the blood, and the leukocytes were then kept as pellets at -70 degrees C. A QIAsymphony instrument was used to extract genomic DNA from the frozen cell pellets. What the study reported, not specific to this receptor: Thymus samples yielded on average roughly 810,000 unique TCRB clonotypes, compared with 80,000 to 85,000 from blood samples. Usage of V and J gene segments appeared to be biased in both the thymic and the peripheral blood repertoires.

Using the immunoSEQ multiplex PCR assay, the TCRB and TCRAD loci were amplified from a standardized quantity of quality-controlled genomic DNA. Amplicons spanned the V(D)J region at a length sufficient to cover the CDR3 and identify V and J genes. The amplicons were sequenced on an Illumina platform via the commercial immunoSEQ service. Concerning the study's data processing: Primer bias and sequencing errors were corrected using previously described methods, and TCRAD and TCRB definitions followed the IMGT database. immunoSEQ Analyzer 3.0 and VDJTools were used for repertoire analysis, which covered basic statistics, V/J segment usage, diversity estimates, rarefaction and pairwise overlap. To estimate diversity, the Chao1, ChaoE, Efron-Thisted, Shannon and inverse Simpson indices were applied, and diversity was also estimated on datasets down-sampled to the smallest sample. For repertoire overlap, CDR3 nucleotide sequence, V gene and J gene had to match strictly, and clustering was done by Jaccard-based multidimensional scaling. Not all clones reach the TCRdb copy of this immuneACCESS table, which keeps in-frame sequences only. Checked studies attribute under half of the gap to unresolved V genes and leave the rest unexplained. The V and J calls and clone size come from that table; D and trimming were worked out from the DNA. The sample contains about 46,000 clones, more than 85% of them found a single time. The leading ten clones occupy 0.15% to 0.2% of the sample.

Its CDR3 holds 12 amino acids, cysteine through phenylalanine. Kept here is only the CDR3 DNA, which spans 36 bases and is read in frame from base 1. CDR1 and CDR2 (LGHNT, FRNRAP) derive from the germline V gene. V is cut by 6 bases and J by 14 bases, and the space between the germline ends is 16 bases. Of note for this clone: The specificity of this receptor is unknown. Qualities for individual bases were not recorded, and no much larger clone is one base off.

The chain was built from TRBV12-5 and TRBJ1-4; the D region possibly corresponds to TRBD1 (6 bases align). Sequencing was performed on blood. This TCR derives from a girl under three years old with a congenital heart defect but otherwise immunologically healthy. DNA sequence: TGTGCTAGTGGACCGGGACAAGGTGGCCTGTTTTTT. Protein translation: CASGPGQGGLFF.